This passage covers 19 T cell receptor beta chains from one sample sequenced in a study of Tregs in tolerant kidney transplant recipients. Measured with immunoSEQ multiplex PCR; TCRdb has only the in-frame clones, and not every one. The profile shows around 85,000 clones, around 93% of them singletons. The sample in question was Tregs from blood, obtained before the transplant. The receptors were sampled from a human donor who received a combined kidney and bone marrow transplant.

This chain joins TRBV6-6 and TRBJ1-1; the match to TRBD1 covers 12 bases. Germline V gene sequence: CDR1 MNHNY, CDR2 SVGAGI (reference sequence). Trimming at V came to 6 bases and at J to 7 bases, leaving 3 bases not matched to a gene. The CDR3 is made up of 13 amino acids. The CDR3 DNA is TGTGCCAGCAGGGGACAGGGGGCTGATGAAGCTTTCTTT. It codes for CASRGQGADEAFF.

This clone was observed a single time. The V gene is TRBV6-5, the J gene TRBJ2-5; 7 positions agree with TRBD1. Trimming at V came to 5 bases and at J to 5 bases, leaving 11 bases not matched to a gene. This CDR3 spans 15 amino acids. Germline V gives CDR1 MNHEY, CDR2 SVGAGI. The CDR3 coding sequence is TGTGCCAGCAGTAACAGGGGCAGGATAAGCGAGACCCAGTACTTC. It yields the protein CASSNRGRISETQYF.

The rearrangement links TRBV20-1 to TRBJ1-2, with D unresolved. The CDR3 sequence is 10 residues long. The germline gives CDR1 DFQATT, CDR2 SNEGSKA (reference sequence). V gave up 0 bases and J gave up 6 bases, with 2 bases separating them. The CDR3 DNA is TGCAGTGCTAGAGATAATGGCTACACCTTC. This sequence encodes CSARDNGYTF.

The chain's CDR3 is CASTSHRGLDGYTF. The DNA of the CDR3 is TGTGCCAGTACTAGTCATCGGGGGCTGGACGGCTACACCTTC. The gene calls are TRBV19 and TRBJ1-2, with D maybe TRBD1 (6 bases). Germline V gene lookup returns CDR1 LNHDA and CDR2 SQIVND (reference sequence). The ends were cut back, 7 bases at V and 8 bases at J, with 20 bases in the middle. This CDR3 spans 14 amino acids.

This clone was observed a handful of times. The genes are TRBV7-3 and TRBJ2-1; D possibly corresponds to TRBD2 (6 bases). The germline gives CDR1 SGHTA, CDR2 FQGTGA. Trimming cost V 2 bases and J 3 bases, with 14 bases left between them. CDR3 length: 16 residues. The CDR3 spells CASSLAGSWLYNEQFF. For the CDR3, the DNA is TGTGCCAGCAGCTTAGCCGGGAGCTGGCTCTACAATGAGCAGTTCTTC.

The chain is built from TRBV30 and TRBJ2-5; D is unresolved. From germline, CDR1 is GTSNPN and CDR2 SVGIG (reference sequence). The CDR3 has 12 residues. V lost 0 bases, J lost 1 base, and 3 bases lay in between. The CDR3 here is CAWSVLQETQYF. The CDR3 DNA is TGTGCCTGGAGTGTCCTCCAAGAGACCCAGTACTTC.

This clone came up a few times. The gene calls are TRBV6-1 and TRBJ1-2; D not certain. Germline V gene lookup returns CDR1 MNHNS and CDR2 SASEGT. The V and J ends lost 5 bases and 8 bases respectively, with 12 bases between them. The CDR3 runs 12 residues. CDR3 nucleotides: TGTGCCAGCAGTCTAGTCCCCGGAGGCTACACCTTC. Encoded protein: CASSLVPGGYTF.

The chain carries TRBV4-1 and TRBJ2-5; 7 bases agree with TRBD2. The CDR3 totals 15 residues. Trimming at V came to 5 bases and at J to 1 base, leaving 7 bases not matched to a gene. Germline assignment: CDR1 MGHRA and CDR2 YSYEKL. The CDR3 reads CASSLGGGIQETQYF. In DNA form, the CDR3 reads TGCGCCAGCAGCTTGGGGGGAGGGATCCAAGAGACCCAGTACTTC.

The V gene is TRBV7-2, the J gene TRBJ1-5; TRBD1 aligns across 9 bases. The CDR3 loop spans 17 amino acids. The J segment lost 0 bases and the V segment lost 4 bases, leaving 7 bases of the junction unmatched. The germline CDR1 and CDR2 sequences are SGHTA and FQGNSA. This CDR3 is CASSSWTGAGSNQPQHF. As DNA, the CDR3 is TGTGCCAGCAGCTCGTGGACAGGGGCTGGTAGCAATCAGCCCCAGCATTTT.

This chain links TRBV7-2 with TRBJ2-5, with D tentatively TRBD1 or TRBD2 (5 bases each). The CDR3 covers 16 residues. Germline values: CDR1 SGHTA, CDR2 FQGNSA. The ends were cut back, 1 base at V and 5 bases at J, with 17 bases in the middle. In DNA form, the CDR3 reads TGTGCCAGCAGCTTAGTTGATGGGGGACGGTCGGAGACCCAGTACTTC. Protein: CASSLVDGGRSETQYF.

The count of this clone is one. The chain couples TRBV5-6 to TRBJ1-4, with D unresolved. This CDR3 is 15 amino acids long. V was cut by 2 bases and J by 4 bases, with 12 bases left in between. The germline V gene has CDR1 SGHDT and CDR2 YYEEEE. The CDR3 DNA reads as TGTGCCAGCAGCTTCGACAAGGTGAATAATGAAAAACTGTTTTTT. Translated, it gives CASSFDKVNNEKLFF.

The chain has TRBV25-1 and TRBJ2-1; possibly TRBD1 for D (5 bases). The CDR3 length is 14 residues. The V gene lost 2 bases and the J gene lost 10 bases, with 15 bases spanning the gap. Germline values: CDR1 MGHDK, CDR2 SYGVNS. The CDR3 DNA follows: TGTGCCAGCAGTGAAAGAAATAGGGGATGGGAGCAGTTCTTC. It specifies CASSERNRGWEQFF. The full variable domain, in which reference TRBV25-1 and TRBJ2-1 provide the parts outside the CDR3, is EADIYQTPRYLVIGTGKKITLECSQTMGHDKMYWYQQDPGMELHLIHYSYGVNSTEKGDLSSESTVSRIRTEHFPLTLESARPSHTSQYLCASSERNRGWEQFFGPGTRLTVL.

The rearrangement uses TRBV6-5 and TRBJ2-3; no reliable D call. Germline loops: CDR1 MNHEY, CDR2 SVGAGI. The V end was cut by 5 bases, the J end by 2 bases, with 5 bases between. The length of the CDR3 is 12 residues. This CDR3 is CASSPDTDTQYF. The CDR3 coding sequence is TGTGCCAGCAGTCCAGACACAGATACGCAGTATTTT.

Here the CDR3 reads CASSARTGAGEAFF. The CDR3 DNA is TGTGCCAGCAGTGCAAGGACAGGAGCGGGCGAAGCTTTCTTT. The gene calls are TRBV28 and TRBJ1-1; 7 nucleotides line up with TRBD1. The V gene end was trimmed by 5 bases and the J gene end by 8 bases; junction bases not matched to a gene: 11. The CDR3 has 14 amino acids. Germline-derived CDR1 and CDR2 are MDHEN and SYDVKM.

The rearrangement uses TRBV30 and TRBJ1-3, with D unclear. Germline CDR1 is GTSNPN and CDR2 is SVGIG (reference sequence). The CDR3 contains 12 residues. Trimming cost V 1 base and J 3 bases, with 4 bases left between them. As DNA, the CDR3 is TGTGCCTGGAGTGGCAGTGGAAACACCATATATTTT. This gives the protein CAWSGSGNTIYF.

This sequence joins TRBV28 and TRBJ2-2; weak D call: TRBD2 (6 bases). Germline V gives CDR1 MDHEN, CDR2 SYDVKM. V lost 2 bases, J lost 3 bases, and 10 bases lay in between. The CDR3 has 15 residues. CDR3 bases: TGTGCCAGCAGTTTAGTCGGGAGACACACCGGGGAGCTGTTTTTT. It yields the protein CASSLVGRHTGELFF.

J is TRBJ1-4 and V is TRBV29-1; a weak D match, TRBD1 (6 bases). CDR1 is SQVTM and CDR2 is ANQGSEA in the germline V gene. This CDR3 comprises 12 residues. The ends were cut back, 7 bases at V and 6 bases at J, with 12 bases in the middle. CDR3 DNA: TGCAGCGCAAGACAGGCCGATGAAAAACTGTTTTTT. As protein: CSARQADEKLFF.

This chain uses TRBV10-3 with TRBJ1-3, with 7 nucleotides matching TRBD1. The germline gives CDR1 ENHRY, CDR2 SYGVKD. Trimming cost V 5 bases and J 2 bases; bases outside gene matches: 6. The CDR3 spans 15 residues. The CDR3 coding sequence is TGTGCCATCAGTACCCCGACAGGGCCTGGAAACACCATATATTTT. It is translated as CAISTPTGPGNTIYF.

The genes are TRBV19 and TRBJ1-1; D call uncertain. The CDR3 has 13 amino acids. Looked up from germline, CDR1 is LNHDA and CDR2 is SQIVND (reference sequence). Trimming removed 3 bases from V and 3 bases from J, with 8 bases in between. CDR3 in DNA: TGTGCCAGTAGTATCGGACGATACACTGAAGCTTTCTTT. It yields the protein CASSIGRYTEAFF.